Below, 20 T cell receptor beta chains from the same sample are listed, as sequenced in a study of PD-1 blockade in classical Hodgkin lymphoma. Time point in this sample: cycle 4 day 1 (C4D1), after more than 5 weeks of nivolumab. No patient escaped relapse after autologous stem cell transplantation, and brentuximab vedotin exposure varied. Profiling relied on immunoSEQ multiplex PCR, and the TCRdb table lists in-frame clones only, not all of them. Here the sample spans 50,000 or so clones, about nine tenths being singletons. The sample here was peripheral blood mononuclear cells (PBMCs), taken before the fourth cycle of nivolumab. These receptors were taken from a human donor with classical Hodgkin lymphoma.

The chain has TRBV29-1 and TRBJ2-5; D is perhaps TRBD1 or TRBD2 (5 bases each). Germline CDR1 and CDR2: SQVTM and ANQGSEA. The CDR3 consists of 13 residues. The ends were cut back, 4 bases at V and 4 bases at J, with 13 bases in the middle. The chain's CDR3 is CSVVRDGPETQYF. CDR3 DNA sequence: TGCAGCGTTGTAAGGGACGGTCCAGAGACCCAGTACTTC.

This chain uses TRBV10-3 with TRBJ1-4; TRBD1 matches 9 bases. The CDR3 spans 15 residues. Germline CDR1 ENHRY, CDR2 SYGVKD. V lost 5 bases, J lost 5 bases, and 6 bases stayed unmatched. The CDR3 DNA is TGTGCCATCAGTTCCACCGGGACAGGGAATGAAAAACTGTTTTTT. This translates into CAISSTGTGNEKLFF.

CDR3 nucleotide sequence: TGTGCCAGTAGTATTGTGGGAGCTCGTGGTGAGCAGTTCTTC. Translated: CASSIVGARGEQFF. The J gene is TRBJ2-1, the V gene TRBV19; possibly TRBD2 for D (5 bases). The V end lost 3 bases, the J end lost 9 bases, and 15 bases lay between the germline ends. The germline V gene has CDR1 LNHDA and CDR2 SQIVND (reference sequence). The CDR3 has 14 residues.

The chain links TRBV28 to TRBJ1-5; 7 bases are shared with TRBD1. V shed 4 bases, J shed 7 bases, and the junction held 10 bases outside the gene matches. This CDR3 has 15 amino acids. Per the germline V gene, CDR1 is MDHEN and CDR2 is SYDVKM. This chain's CDR3 is CASSSFATGIQPQHF. For the CDR3, the DNA is TGTGCCAGCAGTTCTTTCGCGACAGGGATACAGCCCCAGCATTTT.

By share, this clone counts as medium-sized. The chain uses TRBV28 and TRBJ1-1; D possibly corresponds to TRBD1 (6 bases). CDR3 size: 13 residues. V lost 7 bases and J 8 bases, leaving 17 bases between the germline ends. The V gene's germline CDR1 is MDHEN and CDR2 SYDVKM. The CDR3 protein is CASTLTSGTEAFF. The DNA of the CDR3 is TGTGCCAGCACCCTGACCTCCGGGACAGAAGCTTTCTTT.

The chain couples TRBV7-2 to TRBJ2-7; 9 nucleotides agree with TRBD2. The CDR3 length is 16 residues. CDR1 is SGHTA, CDR2 FQGNSA, per germline. Germline trimming cut 4 bases from V and 3 bases from J; bases unmatched to any gene: 10. CDR3 nucleotides: TGTGCCAGCAGCTCAGATTCCGGGACTAGCAGCTACGAGCAGTACTTC. Amino acid sequence: CASSSDSGTSSYEQYF.

A note on this clone: This specimen includes other DNA sequences encoding the same CDR3. The chain combines TRBV11-3 with TRBJ2-7; 7 bases match TRBD1. Germline V gene lookup returns CDR1 SGHNT and CDR2 YENEEA. Trimming at V came to 3 bases and at J to 3 bases, leaving 2 bases not matched to a gene. The CDR3 covers 13 residues. CDR3 nucleotide sequence: TGTGCCAGCAGCTTCCGGACAGGCTACGAGCAGTACTTC. Amino acids: CASSFRTGYEQYF. The variable domain in full, with the rest retrieved from reference TRBV11-3 and TRBJ2-7, is EAGVVQSPRYKIIEKKQPVAFWCNPISGHNTLYWYLQNLGQGPELLIRYENEEAVDDSQLPKDRFSAERLKGVDSTLKIQPAELGDSAVYLCASSFRTGYEQYFGPGTRLTVT.

The chain couples TRBV29-1 to TRBJ1-2; D gene uncertain. Germline V CDR1 and CDR2: SQVTM, ANQGSEA. The V end was cut by 6 bases, the J end by 6 bases, with 20 bases between. The CDR3 runs 14 residues. CDR3 amino acids: CSVPRAQNLDGYTF. CDR3 DNA sequence: TGCAGCGTACCGCGGGCACAAAACCTAGATGGCTACACCTTC.

The gene calls are TRBV10-2 and TRBJ2-7; TRBD2 might be the D (6 bases). The ends were cut back, 7 bases at V and 3 bases at J, with 16 bases in the middle. The CDR3 is 14 amino acids. Looked up from germline, CDR1 is WSHSY and CDR2 is SAAADI. The DNA for the CDR3 is TGCGCCAGCACGGGACTTCCGAACGACTACGAGCAGTACTTC. As protein: CASTGLPNDYEQYF.

This sequence joins TRBV10-3 and TRBJ2-3, with D possibly TRBD2 on 6 matching bases. Germline CDR1 and CDR2: ENHRY and SYGVKD. This CDR3 contains 16 residues. Deletions cut 0 bases from V and 2 bases from J, with 12 bases between. CDR3 nucleotide sequence: TGTGCCATCAGTGAGTCATCTGGGACTTTCACAGATACGCAGTATTTT. Translation: CAISESSGTFTDTQYF.

This chain uses TRBV7-3 with TRBJ1-4; no reliable D call. Between the trimmed V and J ends, which lost 3 bases and 4 bases, there was a span of 12 bases. CDR3 length equals 15 residues. Germline V gene lookup returns CDR1 SGHTA and CDR2 FQGTGA. The CDR3 is CASSLNGEYNEKLFF. CDR3 nucleotides: TGTGCCAGCAGCTTGAACGGGGAGTATAATGAAAAACTGTTTTTT.

V and J are TRBV5-4 and TRBJ2-1; D might be TRBD1 (6 bases). Germline CDR1 and CDR2: SGHNT and YYREEE (reference sequence). CDR3 length: 15 residues. V was shortened by 0 bases and J by 0 bases, with 7 bases between the two germline ends. The CDR3 region has the DNA TGTGCCAGCAGCTTGGCAGGGGCCTCCTACAATGAGCAGTTCTTC. Amino acids: CASSLAGASYNEQFF.

The chain joins TRBV10-2 to TRBJ2-1; 10 bases agree with TRBD2. Germline V lookup: CDR1 WSHSY, CDR2 SAAADI. With V trimmed by 5 bases and J by 0 bases, 16 bases remained unmatched. The CDR3 sequence is 20 residues long. For the CDR3, the DNA is TGCGCCAGCAGTAAACGGGGTGAGCTAGCGGGGGAAAGCTCCTACAATGAGCAGTTCTTC. Translated: CASSKRGELAGESSYNEQFF.

CDR3 in amino acids: CASSGPGTAYEQYF. CDR3 in DNA: TGTGCCAGCAGCGGCCCGGGGACAGCCTACGAGCAGTACTTC. The chain couples TRBV25-1 to TRBJ2-7, with 7 bases lining up with TRBD1. The CDR3 consists of 14 residues. With 6 bases clipped from V and 2 bases from J, the junction kept 7 bases outside the gene matches. Germline assignment: CDR1 MGHDK and CDR2 SYGVNS.

In nucleotides, the CDR3 is TGTGCCAGCTCACCGGGGAGCCCTGGCACAGATACGCAGTATTTT. Translation: CASSPGSPGTDTQYF. The chain has TRBV18 and TRBJ2-3; a possible D gene is TRBD2 (5 bases). With 3 bases removed from V and 1 base from J, the gap between germline ends came to 11 bases. This CDR3 contains 15 residues. The germline V gene encodes CDR1 KGHSH and CDR2 LQKENI.

This clone is labeled as medium-sized. The chain uses TRBV7-2 and TRBJ2-7; 9 positions match TRBD2. The CDR3 extends over 14 amino acids. V shed 5 bases and J 0 bases; nucleotides not matched to a gene: 2. Germline V gene data show CDR1 as SGHTA and CDR2 as FQGNSA. Here the CDR3 reads CASSKTSGSYEQYF. The CDR3 coding sequence is TGTGCCAGCAGCAAGACTAGCGGCTCCTACGAGCAGTACTTC.

The rearrangement joins TRBV27 to TRBJ1-5; TRBD1 agrees at 8 bases. Germline V gene data show CDR1 as MNHEY and CDR2 as SMNVEV (reference sequence). V was clipped by 8 bases and J by 12 bases; unmatched bases: 9. The CDR3 runs 12 residues. For the CDR3, the DNA is TGTGCCAGCGGGGACAGGAGGTCCTTCCAGCATTTT. This gives the protein CASGDRRSFQHF.

This clone was counted between two and nine times. The rearrangement joins TRBV6-6 to TRBJ1-1; D call uncertain. Trimming removed 6 bases from V and 1 base from J, with 12 bases in between. The germline V gene encodes CDR1 MNHNY and CDR2 SVGAGI (reference sequence). The CDR3 runs to 14 residues. Here the CDR3 DNA reads TGTGCCAGCAGCTACACGGGGTGGAACACTGAAGCTTTCTTT. Translated: CASSYTGWNTEAFF.

This chain links TRBV19 with TRBJ2-7; D is uncertain. Germline V gene data show CDR1 as LNHDA and CDR2 as SQIVND (reference sequence). V was cut by 9 bases and J by 3 bases, with 9 bases left in between. The length of the CDR3 is 11 residues. In DNA, the CDR3 is TGTGCCAGCACAGTGGTCTACGAGCAGTACTTC. Residues: CASTVVYEQYF.

The gene calls are TRBV4-1 and TRBJ2-7; D is possibly TRBD2 (6 bases). The length of the CDR3 is 18 residues. Germline-derived CDR1 and CDR2 are MGHRA and YSYEKL. The germline V and J ends were trimmed by 0 bases and 4 bases, with 22 bases remaining between them. CDR3 in DNA: TGCGCCAGCAGCCAAGATCTCTCCGGGCGGGGAAGAAAATACGAGCAGTACTTC. Translating gives CASSQDLSGRGRKYEQYF.